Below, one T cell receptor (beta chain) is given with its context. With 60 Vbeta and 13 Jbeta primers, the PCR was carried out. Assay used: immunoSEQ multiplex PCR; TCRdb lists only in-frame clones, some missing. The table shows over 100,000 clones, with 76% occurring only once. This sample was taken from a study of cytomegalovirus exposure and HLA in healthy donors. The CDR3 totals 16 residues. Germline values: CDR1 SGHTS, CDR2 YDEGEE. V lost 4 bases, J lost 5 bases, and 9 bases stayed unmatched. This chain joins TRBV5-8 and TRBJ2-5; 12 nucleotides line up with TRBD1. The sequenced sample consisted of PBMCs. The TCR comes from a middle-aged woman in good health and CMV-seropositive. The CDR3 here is CASSPGTGGHSETQYF. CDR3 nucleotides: TGTGCCAGCAGCCCGGGGACAGGGGGCCATTCGGAGACCCAGTACTTC.